What follows are 25 T cell receptor beta chains derived from one specimen sequenced in a study of glioma-infiltrating T cells. The iRepertoire nested amplicon-rescue multiplex PCR amplified TCR alpha and beta CDR3s from RNA. TCRdb re-called the multiplex PCR reads with MiXCR, one entry per CDR3 protein. The repertoire holds over 140,000 distinct CDR3 sequences, with around 42% as singletons. The sample was glioma tissue, nonneoplastic brain tissue, or PBMCs (not recorded which). Receptors were obtained from a human donor with low-grade glioma or glioblastoma, undergoing nonglioma brain surgery, or in good health (not recorded which).

The chain is built from TRBV7-2 and TRBJ2-5; D not resolved. Trimming shortened V by 2 bases and J by 5 bases, and 6 bases separated the two germline ends. Germline V gene sequence: CDR1 SGHTA, CDR2 FQGNSA. The CDR3 runs to 12 residues. The CDR3 DNA sequence: TGTGCCAGCAGCTTAAGTTCGGAGACCCAGTACTTC. Its translation is CASSLSSETQYF.

This clonotype was detected only a few times. V gene TRBV28 combines with J gene TRBJ1-1; possibly TRBD1 for D (5 bases). The CDR3 sequence is 14 residues long. The V end was cut by 5 bases, the J end by 1 base, with 11 bases between. Germline-derived CDR1 and CDR2 are MDHEN and SYDVKM. The CDR3 here is CASSEKGENTEAFF. CDR3 nucleotide sequence: TGTGCCAGCAGTGAGAAAGGGGAGAACACTGAAGCTTTCTTT.

This clonotype was counted only a few times. The chain links TRBV20-1 to TRBJ1-3; 8 nucleotides match TRBD1. Germline V gives CDR1 DFQATT, CDR2 SNEGSKA (reference sequence). The CDR3 sequence is 15 residues long. The V gene end was trimmed by 4 bases and the J gene end by 4 bases; junction bases not matched to a gene: 9. CDR3 DNA sequence: TGCAGTGCTACGGAAACAGGGGGAAGGGGAAACACCATATATTTT. This codes for CSATETGGRGNTIYF.

This clonotype was counted only a few times. The rearrangement uses TRBV6-2 or TRBV6-3 and TRBJ1-1; D may be TRBD1 (6 bases). Germline V CDR1 and CDR2: MNHEY, SVGEGT. V lost 6 bases and J lost 0, with 11 bases in between. This CDR3 is built from 14 residues. The CDR3 DNA follows: TGTGCCAGCAGAGCCGGACAGCTGAACACTGAAGCTTTCTTT. Its translation is CASRAGQLNTEAFF.

V usage is TRBV2 and J usage is TRBJ2-4, with TRBD1 matching over 8 bases. CDR1 and CDR2 (germline): SNHLY, FYNNEI. The junction had 6 bases not matched to a gene; V was cut back by 9 bases and J by 8 bases. The CDR3 is made up of 12 amino acids. The CDR3 nucleotides read TGTGCCAGTAAGGGACAGGCCCACATTCAGTACTTC. Its protein product is CASKGQAHIQYF. Together with reference TRBV2 and TRBJ2-4, the CDR3 gives the full variable domain: EPEVTQTPSHQVTQMGQEVILRCVPISNHLYFYWYRQILGQKVEFLVSFYNNEISEKSEIFDDQFSVERPDGSNFTLKIRSTKLEDSAMYFCASKGQAHIQYFGAGTRLSVL.

V and J are TRBV10-3 and TRBJ2-3, with 8 bases identical to TRBD2. V lost 6 bases, J lost 2 bases, and 4 bases stayed unmatched. CDR3 length: 14 amino acids. Germline CDR1 is ENHRY and CDR2 is SYGVKD. CDR3 region: CAISSGGLTDTQYF. The DNA of the CDR3 is TGTGCCATCAGCAGCGGGGGACTCACAGATACGCAGTATTTT.

V and J are TRBV28 and TRBJ2-5, with a tentative D call TRBD1 (5 bases). CDR3 length: 12 amino acids. Germline lookup yields CDR1 MDHEN and CDR2 SYDVKM. The ends were cut back, 5 bases at V and 4 bases at J, with 8 bases in the middle. CDR3: CASSQGLETQYF. CDR3 sequence (DNA): TGTGCCAGCAGTCAGGGTCTAGAGACCCAGTACTTC. Full variable domain (remainder filled in from reference TRBV28 and TRBJ2-5): DVKVTQSSRYLVKRTGEKVFLECVQDMDHENMFWYRQDPGLGLRLIYFSYDVKMKEKGDIPEGYSVSREKKERFSLILESASTNQTSMYLCASSQGLETQYFGPGTRLLVL.

The V gene is TRBV20-1, the J gene TRBJ2-3, with TRBD1 matching over 7 bases. CDR1 is DFQATT, CDR2 SNEGSKA, per germline (reference sequence). The V and J ends lost 0 bases and 4 bases, in that order; junction bases with no gene match: 7. The CDR3 spans 15 residues. The CDR3, as DNA: TGCAGTGCTAGAGAGCACCGGGACAGAGCAGATACGCAGTATTTT. The encoded protein is CSAREHRDRADTQYF.

The chain recombines TRBV19 with TRBJ1-2; 7 bases are a match to TRBD1. CDR3 size: 14 residues. CDR1 LNHDA and CDR2 SQIVND come from the germline V gene (reference sequence). V gave up 5 bases and J gave up 4 bases; unmatched junction bases: 7. The DNA for the CDR3 is TGTGCCAGTAGTCGGTGGGACAGCGTCTATGGCTACACCTTC. It translates to CASSRWDSVYGYTF.

Details on this clonotype: The junction differs from germline at one of its ends, possibly a read error. The chain carries TRBV7-2 and TRBJ1-1; TRBD1 aligns across 7 bases. This CDR3 contains 13 residues. Germline V gives CDR1 SGHTA, CDR2 FQGNSA. The CDR3 reads CASSPGGDAEDFF. The CDR3 bases are TGTGCCAGCAGCCCAGGGGGGGACGCTGAAGATTTCTTT.

The chain couples TRBV6-1 to TRBJ1-3; 8 bases are shared with TRBD1. Germline values: CDR1 MNHNS, CDR2 SASEGT. The CDR3 has 15 residues. The V segment lost 6 bases and the J segment 4 bases; nucleotides outside the gene matches: 8. This chain's CDR3 is CASSLDRGSGNTIYF. The DNA for the CDR3 is TGTGCCAGCAGCCTCGACAGGGGATCAGGAAACACCATATATTTT.

The CDR3 DNA reads TGTGCCAGCAGGAATGGACAGGGGGTTGGGACTGAAGCTTTCTTT. Protein product: CASRNGQGVGTEAFF. The chain combines TRBV7-2 with TRBJ1-1, with 10 bases matching TRBD1. The CDR3 sequence is 15 residues long. Germline trimming cut 6 bases from V and 5 bases from J; bases unmatched to any gene: 9. The germline gives CDR1 SGHTA, CDR2 FQGNSA.

The chain recombines TRBV6-2 or TRBV6-3 with TRBJ2-1; 8 positions match TRBD2. The CDR3 contains 15 residues. V lost 0 bases and J lost 5; bases outside the gene matches: 3. Germline CDR1 is MNHEY and CDR2 is SVGEGT. The CDR3, as DNA: TGTGCCAGCAGTTACTCCCAGACTAGCGACAATGAGCAGTTCTTC. This encodes CASSYSQTSDNEQFF.

The chain uses TRBV3-1 and TRBJ1-1, with D unresolved. This CDR3 contains 12 residues. V lost 11 bases to trimming and J lost 4 bases, with 14 bases between them. CDR1 LGHDT and CDR2 YNNKEL come from the germline V gene (reference sequence). CDR3 DNA: TGTGCCTGTGGGCGTTTGGGCACTGAAGCTTTCTTT. Translating gives CACGRLGTEAFF.

The gene calls are TRBV6-1 and TRBJ2-3; 8 bases are shared with TRBD2. The germline V gene encodes CDR1 MNHNS and CDR2 SASEGT. The CDR3 length is 12 residues. V lost 11 bases, J lost 3 bases, and 4 bases stayed unmatched. The CDR3 region has the DNA TGTGCCTCGCAGCGGGAGACAGATACGCAGTATTTT. This translates into CASQRETDTQYF.

This chain uses TRBV7-9 with TRBJ2-3; possible D gene TRBD2, 6 bases. V lost 3 bases to trimming and J lost 0 bases, with 10 bases between them. From germline, CDR1 is SEHNR and CDR2 FQNEAQ (reference sequence). CDR3 length equals 15 residues. CDR3 coding DNA: TGTGCCAGCAGCTTTTCCCGGGGGAGCACAGATACGCAGTATTTT. Its protein is CASSFSRGSTDTQYF.

Points on this clonotype: A clone one base away is much larger, so this may be a read error. The rearrangement links TRBV6-2 or TRBV6-3 to TRBJ1-1, with D possibly TRBD1 on 5 matching bases. The CDR3 has 13 amino acids. Per the germline V gene, CDR1 is MNHEY and CDR2 is SVGEGT. The CDR3 loop reads CDSIRGGTTEAFF. The CDR3 DNA is TGTGACAGCATCAGAGGAGGGACCACTGAAGCTTTCTTT.

Concerning this clonotype itself: A much bigger clone sits one base away, suggesting this may be a read error. The chain recombines TRBV20-1 with TRBJ1-1, with D possibly TRBD1 on 5 matching bases. The CDR3 is 14 residues long. Germline CDR1 is DFQATT and CDR2 is SNEGSKA (reference sequence). CDR3 loop: CSSRFGGVKDEAFF. The DNA of the CDR3 is TGCAGTTCTAGGTTCGGAGGGGTCAAAGATGAAGCTTTCTTT.

The chain joins TRBV6-5 to TRBJ2-4; TRBD2 is a possible D gene (5 bases). The V gene lost 2 bases and the J gene lost 10 bases, with 21 bases spanning the gap. This CDR3 has 16 residues. The germline V gene encodes CDR1 MNHEY and CDR2 SVGAGI. The CDR3 protein is CASSYASGVRVLIQYF. The CDR3 DNA reads TGTGCCAGCAGTTACGCCAGCGGTGTTAGAGTCTTGATTCAGTACTTC.

The chain couples TRBV6-5 to TRBJ1-1; D gene unclear. Germline CDR1 and CDR2: MNHEY and SVGAGI. This CDR3 spans 14 amino acids. V was cut by 5 bases and J by 1 base, with 11 bases left in between. This chain's CDR3 is CASSPRHGNTEAFF. The CDR3 bases are TGTGCCAGCAGTCCCAGGCACGGGAACACTGAAGCTTTCTTT.

The rearrangement joins TRBV24-1 to TRBJ1-2, with 7 bases that match TRBD1. CDR3 length equals 13 residues. Per germline, CDR1 KGHDR and CDR2 SFDVKD. Unmatched junction bases numbered 1, after V lost 4 bases and J lost 3 bases. This chain's CDR3 is CATSDDRDYGYTF. CDR3 coding DNA: TGTGCCACCAGTGACGACAGGGACTATGGCTACACCTTC.

V is TRBV6-1 and J is TRBJ2-3; 8 positions match TRBD1. The V gene end was trimmed by 6 bases and the J gene end by 3 bases; junction bases not matched to a gene: 5. This CDR3 has 14 residues. Looked up from germline, CDR1 is MNHNS and CDR2 is SASEGT. The CDR3 coding sequence is TGTGCCAGCAGGCGACAGGGGACGACAGATACGCAGTATTTT. It specifies CASRRQGTTDTQYF.

The rearrangement uses TRBV6-1 and TRBJ1-3, with a tentative D call TRBD1 (5 bases). The length of the CDR3 is 17 residues. V shed 5 bases and J shed 1 base, with 18 bases lying between them. Germline values: CDR1 MNHNS, CDR2 SASEGT. The CDR3 here is CASSRGAARSSGNTIYF. CDR3 bases: TGTGCCAGCAGTAGGGGAGCAGCCCGATCGTCTGGAAACACCATATATTTT.

V usage is TRBV12-3 or TRBV12-4 and J usage is TRBJ1-3; D is possibly TRBD1 (5 bases). Trimming removed 5 bases at V and 2 bases at J, with 13 bases between. There are 15 residues in the CDR3. The CDR3 loop is CASSTRQITGNTIYF. Here the CDR3 DNA reads TGTGCCAGCAGTACCCGACAGATTACTGGAAACACCATATATTTT.

The V and J genes are TRBV6-2 or TRBV6-3 and TRBJ1-1; a weak D match, TRBD1 (6 bases). CDR3 length: 13 residues. V lost 5 bases and J 5 bases, leaving 12 bases between the germline ends. Germline CDR1 reads MNHEY; CDR2 reads SVGEGT. CDR3 region: CASSTGGQTEAFF. The CDR3 region has the DNA TGTGCCAGCAGTACCGGGGGGCAAACTGAAGCTTTCTTT.